One sample yielded the 19 T cell receptor beta chains listed below, sequenced in a study of vaccination and CD4 T cells after COVID-19. The Oncomine TCR Beta short-read assay sequenced DNA from cultured CD4+ T cells. From the PCR reads, TCRdb called clonotypes with MiXCR, one entry per CDR3 protein. The sample gives roughly 3,400 distinct CDR3 sequences, 20% of which show up once; over 15% is in the top ten. Antigens of these TCRs are unknown. Indicated treatment: roughly 10-day PBMC culture with coronavirus spike peptide pools or control peptides (ViraFEST assay). Sequencing used CD4+ T cells from blood, cultured in vitro. The receptors originated from a human donor who had recovered from COVID-19.

Remarks on this clonotype: An end of the junction does not agree with germline; a read error may underlie this. The CDR3 DNA reads as TGTGCCAGCAGTCCGGGACCGTGGTATGTCTACACCTTC. The encoded protein is CASSPGPWYVYTF. This sequence joins TRBV12-3 or TRBV12-4 and TRBJ1-2; D is possibly TRBD1 (5 bases). The CDR3 length is 13 residues.

By sample share, this clonotype is medium-sized. J is TRBJ2-1 and V is TRBV20-1; TRBD1 agrees at 8 bases. CDR1 is DFQATT and CDR2 is SNEGSKA in the germline V gene (reference sequence). This CDR3 has 15 amino acids. J was trimmed by 8 bases and V by 0 bases; bases with no gene match: 9. The CDR3 region is CSARDYGQGGDEQFF. For the CDR3, the DNA is TGCAGTGCTAGAGATTACGGACAGGGTGGGGATGAGCAGTTCTTC.

This clonotype has a handful of counts. The genes are TRBV27 and TRBJ1-5; D gene uncertain. The CDR3 extends over 14 amino acids. Germline values: CDR1 MNHEY, CDR2 SMNVEV (reference sequence). With 3 bases removed from V and 5 bases from J, the gap between germline ends came to 11 bases. CDR3 loop: CASSFGRRDQPQHF. The CDR3, as DNA: TGTGCCAGCAGTTTCGGACGTCGGGATCAGCCCCAGCATTTT.

This sequence joins TRBV12-3 or TRBV12-4 and TRBJ2-1; 7 bases fit TRBD2. Trimming cost V 1 base and J 6 bases; bases outside gene matches: 6. CDR3 size: 15 residues. CDR3 bases: TGTGCCAGCAGTTTAGGCCTAGCGGAGGGCAATGAGCAGTTCTTC. It codes for CASSLGLAEGNEQFF.

By its share, this clonotype is large (0.1 to 1%). The CDR3 protein is CASSAGRVYEQYF. CDR3 coding DNA: TGTGCCAGCAGTGCGGGACGGGTCTACGAGCAGTACTTC. The chain is built from TRBV12-3 or TRBV12-4 and TRBJ2-7; tentative D call: TRBD2 (6 bases). This CDR3 is built from 13 residues. V lost 5 bases and J lost 3, with 11 bases in between.

V usage is TRBV30 and J usage is TRBJ2-3; 10 bases match TRBD2. V lost 3 bases and J lost 0; bases outside the gene matches: 3. The CDR3 covers 15 residues. Germline V gene sequence: CDR1 GTSNPN, CDR2 SVGIG (reference sequence). In DNA form, the CDR3 reads TGTGCCTGGAGGGCGGGACTAGCGAGCACAGATACGCAGTATTTT. It encodes CAWRAGLASTDTQYF.

This clonotype came up a few times. The chain is built from TRBV19 and TRBJ1-6; D unresolved. Between the trimmed V and J ends, which lost 8 bases and 10 bases, there was a span of 12 bases. The CDR3 runs 12 residues. Germline CDR1 reads LNHDA; CDR2 reads SQIVND (reference sequence). The CDR3 region is CASSYRDSPLHF. CDR3 nucleotide sequence: TGTGCCAGTTCGTATCGAGACTCACCCCTCCACTTT.

By sample fraction, this clonotype is medium-sized. The chain uses TRBV6-5 and TRBJ2-1, with 13 nucleotides matching TRBD2. V trimming: 2 bases; J trimming: 6 bases; junction bases outside the gene matches: 4. The CDR3 consists of 16 residues. CDR1 is MNHEY, CDR2 SVGAGI, per germline. The CDR3: CASSYGTSGALNEQFF. As DNA, the CDR3 is TGTGCCAGCAGTTACGGGACTAGCGGGGCCCTCAATGAGCAGTTCTTC.

This clonotype was picked up a small number of times. This chain joins TRBV2 and TRBJ2-7; D is unclear. V lost 5 bases, J lost 3 bases, and 5 bases lay in between. Germline CDR1 and CDR2: SNHLY and FYNNEI. There are 11 residues in the CDR3. CDR3 amino acids: CASSPIYEQYF. CDR3 bases: TGTGCCAGCAGTCCGATCTACGAGCAGTACTTC.

This clonotype is categorized as medium-sized. The J gene is TRBJ1-1, the V gene TRBV10-3, with D possibly TRBD1 on 5 matching bases. Germline lookup yields CDR1 ENHRY and CDR2 SYGVKD. This CDR3 is 13 amino acids long. V dropped 0 bases and J dropped 6 bases, with 8 bases sitting between them. CDR3: CAISESGRAEAFF. DNA of the CDR3: TGTGCCATCAGTGAGTCGGGGCGCGCTGAAGCTTTCTTT.

The rearrangement uses TRBV2 and TRBJ2-7, with 10 bases fitting TRBD1. CDR1 and CDR2 (germline): SNHLY, FYNNEI. The CDR3 has 13 amino acids. V shed 7 bases, J shed 3 bases, and the junction held 3 bases outside the gene matches. DNA for the CDR3: TGTGCCAGCAACCGGGACAGGGGCTACGAGCAGTACTTC. Amino acids: CASNRDRGYEQYF.

This clonotype appeared a few times. The chain recombines TRBV5-4 with TRBJ2-1; 10 bases are shared with TRBD2. With V trimmed by 0 bases and J by 9 bases, 3 bases remained unmatched. Germline CDR1 reads SGHNT; CDR2 reads YYREEE (reference sequence). This CDR3 spans 14 amino acids. Here the CDR3 reads CASSLEASGSEQFF. The DNA of the CDR3 is TGTGCCAGCAGCTTGGAGGCTAGCGGGAGTGAGCAGTTCTTC.

Sample share makes this clonotype medium-sized. The chain combines TRBV6-1 with TRBJ1-5; TRBD1 agrees at 7 bases. CDR3 length equals 14 residues. V was clipped by 6 bases and J by 3 bases; unmatched bases: 5. CDR1 MNHNS and CDR2 SASEGT come from the germline V gene. CDR3 nucleotide sequence: TGTGCCAGCAGAGGGGGACAGCTCAATCAGCCCCAGCATTTT. Its translation: CASRGGQLNQPQHF.

This clonotype is termed medium-sized. This chain joins TRBV30 and TRBJ1-2; no clear D. The V gene's germline CDR1 is GTSNPN and CDR2 SVGIG (reference sequence). This CDR3 has 14 amino acids. Trimming stripped 6 bases from V and 5 bases from J, with 19 bases between. The CDR3 DNA is TGTGCCTGTCTCCCGTTGGGGTTCCCTTATGGCTACACCTTC. It encodes CACLPLGFPYGYTF.

Only a few counts were recorded for this clonotype. This chain uses TRBV7-3 with TRBJ2-1, with 14 bases lining up with TRBD2. The V segment lost 5 bases and the J segment 2 bases; nucleotides outside the gene matches: 20. The CDR3 is made up of 22 amino acids. Germline V lookup: CDR1 SGHTA, CDR2 FQGTGA. The CDR3 sequence is CASSHLTSPGLAGDKAYNEQFF. In DNA, the CDR3 is TGTGCCAGCAGCCATCTCACCTCGCCGGGACTAGCGGGGGATAAGGCCTACAATGAGCAGTTCTTC.

This clonotype occurred a few times. J is TRBJ1-5 and V is TRBV30; D unresolved. The germline V gene has CDR1 GTSNPN and CDR2 SVGIG (reference sequence). V was pared by 2 bases and J by 0 bases, with 17 bases between. The CDR3 covers 17 residues. The CDR3: CAWSNQPGPYSNQPQHF. The CDR3 bases are TGTGCCTGGAGTAATCAACCCGGACCTTATAGCAATCAGCCCCAGCATTTT.

Points on this clonotype: At one end, the junction sequence differs from germline, possibly due to a read error. V is TRBV7-7 and J is TRBJ2-3; D unresolved. In germline, CDR1 is SSHAT, CDR2 FNYEAQ (reference sequence). The CDR3 totals 14 residues. CDR3 coding DNA: TGTGCTAGCAGCTCTAACCCAGCCCACCCTACGCAGTATTTT. It yields the protein CASSSNPAHPTQYF.

The gene calls are TRBV19 and TRBJ1-2; D is possibly TRBD1 (6 bases). CDR1 and CDR2 from the germline V gene are LNHDA and SQIVND (reference sequence). The V gene lost 9 bases and the J gene lost 0 bases, with 17 bases spanning the gap. CDR3 size: 15 residues. CDR3 amino acids: CASHGGRSSNYGYTF. CDR3 DNA: TGTGCCAGCCACGGGGGGCGAAGCTCTAACTATGGCTACACCTTC.

By sample share, this clonotype is medium-sized (0.01 to 0.1%). The V and J genes are TRBV3-1 and TRBJ1-4; D unresolved. This CDR3 comprises 15 residues. Germline CDR1 is LGHDT and CDR2 is YNNKEL (reference sequence). The V end lost 1 base, the J end lost 3 bases, and 9 bases lay between the germline ends. CDR3 in amino acids: CASSQVIGANEKLFF. The DNA of the CDR3 is TGTGCCAGCAGCCAAGTCATCGGGGCTAATGAAAAACTGTTTTTT.